This TCR beta chain was sequenced for a study of blood T cell repertoires in COVID-19. The assay was immunoSEQ multiplex PCR, and TCRdb's table has in-frame clones only and misses some. The sample yields about 320,000 clones, over 80% seen once. This study enrolled people aged 18 to 89 from about two dozen US geographic areas. For recovered donors of Cohort 3, there were two negative PCRs, clearance, or symptom resolution. The germline CDR1 and CDR2 sequences are SGHNT and YYREEE (reference sequence). V was trimmed by 2 bases and J by 1 base, leaving 8 bases between them. The CDR3 spans 14 residues. The source material was PBMCs or T cells enriched from blood (not recorded which). This chain uses TRBV5-4 with TRBJ2-3, with D perhaps matching TRBD1 (6 bases). The TCR was taken from a man aged 25 to 40 who had recovered from COVID-19. CDR3 bases: TGTGCCAGCAGCTTTCGACAGGGCACAGATACGCAGTATTTT. Translated, it gives CASSFRQGTDTQYF.